A selection of T cell receptor beta chains follows, all from one sample in a study of blood T cell repertoires in COVID-19. Profiling relied on immunoSEQ multiplex PCR, and the TCRdb table lists in-frame clones only, not all of them. The table has roughly 180,000 clones, approximately 80% seen once; the top ten hold around 15%. The sequenced sample consisted of PBMCs or T cells enriched from blood (not recorded which). All receptors come from a man aged 55 to 69 who had been exposed to COVID-19. The CDR3 runs from the conserved cysteine through the conserved F or W. A D gene is named only where the DNA matches it firmly. Size values are once, few and many counts, or a class for expanded clones, and some rows have none.

d_gene	v_gene	j_gene	abundance	CDR3aa	CDR3nt
TRBD1	TRBV10-3	TRBJ1-1	few	CAISEPGQGGNTEAFF	TGTGCCATCAGTGAGCCCGGACAGGGTGGGAACACTGAAGCTTTCTTT
TRBD2	TRBV19	TRBJ2-3	.	CASSALGGIDTQYF	TGTGCCAGTAGTGCCCTGGGGGGGATAGATACGCAGTATTTT
.	TRBV6-2/TRBV6-3	TRBJ2-2	few	CASSYIRGGTGELFF	TGTGCCAGCAGTTACATCCGGGGTGGGACCGGGGAGCTGTTTTTT
.	TRBV9	TRBJ2-7	.	CASSVDHTGPLYEQYF	TGTGCCAGCAGCGTAGATCATACAGGGCCCCTCTACGAGCAGTACTTC
.	TRBV27	TRBJ1-5	.	CASSGQGGSNQPQHF	TGTGCCAGCAGTGGTCAGGGAGGGAGCAATCAGCCCCAGCATTTT
.	TRBV7-8	TRBJ1-1	once	CASSPRIGTEAFF	TGTGCCAGCAGCCCCCGAATCGGCACTGAAGCTTTCTTT
TRBD1	TRBV3-1/TRBV3-2	TRBJ2-5	.	CASSPDDRARGETQYF	TGTGCCAGCAGCCCTGATGACAGGGCGAGGGGAGAGACCCAGTACTTC
.	TRBV5-1	TRBJ2-2	.	CASSPRFAERANTGELFF	TGCGCCAGCAGCCCACGTTTTGCTGAGCGAGCGAACACCGGGGAGCTGTTTTTT
.	TRBV7-3	TRBJ2-4	.	CASSHGDIAKNIQYF	TGTGCCAGCAGCCACGGGGATATAGCCAAAAACATTCAGTACTTC
.	TRBV6-4	TRBJ2-7	.	CASTPPAGSSYEQYF	TGTGCCAGCACTCCCCCGGCAGGCAGCTCCTACGAGCAGTACTTC
TRBD1	TRBV9	TRBJ2-1	.	CASSVRGQGYNEQFF	TGTGCCAGCAGCGTGAGGGGACAGGGATACAATGAGCAGTTCTTC
.	TRBV7-3	TRBJ1-6	.	CASSLNPRGSYNSPLHF	TGTGCCAGCAGCTTAAACCCCAGGGGTTCCTATAATTCACCCCTCCACTTT
.	TRBV7-8	TRBJ1-3	many	CASSFAEGGSGNTIYF	TGTGCCAGCAGCTTCGCTGAAGGGGGTAGTGGAAACACCATATATTTT
.	TRBV5-1	TRBJ1-4	.	CASKAGYGKLFF	TGCGCCAGCAAGGCAGGGTACGGAAAACTGTTTTTT
.	TRBV7-3	TRBJ2-3	.	CASSFGGMTTDTQYF	TGTGCCAGCAGCTTCGGCGGGATGACAACAGATACGCAGTATTTT
TRBD1	TRBV29-1	TRBJ1-2	.	CSVGGLSGQGLSNYGYTF	TGCAGCGTTGGTGGTTTGTCGGGACAGGGACTTAGTAACTATGGCTACACCTTC
.	TRBV24-1	TRBJ2-1	once	CATTTGQGNVDEQFF	TGTGCCACCACTACAGGGCAGGGGAATGTGGATGAGCAGTTCTTC
.	TRBV5-1	TRBJ1-5	.	CASRWWGDPNQPQHF	TGCGCCAGCAGGTGGTGGGGGGATCCCAATCAGCCCCAGCATTTT
.	TRBV19	TRBJ2-2	.	CASSMSGITVFF	TGTGCCAGTAGTATGTCGGGGATTACGGTGTTTTTT
TRBD2	TRBV9	TRBJ2-3	.	CASSVVGGVGGTDTQYF	TGTGCCAGCAGCGTAGTGGGAGGGGTTGGGGGCACAGATACGCAGTATTTT
.	TRBV12-3/TRBV12-4	TRBJ2-2	few	CASSLYGELFF	TGTGCCAGCAGTTTATACGGGGAGCTGTTTTTT
.	TRBV28	TRBJ1-5	.	CASSLLTVQQPQHF	TGTGCCAGCAGTTTATTGACAGTCCAGCAGCCCCAGCATTTT
TRBD1	TRBV2	TRBJ2-5	.	CASSEQGAGETQYF	TGTGCCAGCAGTGAACAGGGGGCTGGGGAGACCCAGTACTTC
.	TRBV27	TRBJ2-5	once	CASSFSSRQGRETQYF	TGTGCCAGCAGTTTTTCTAGTAGGCAGGGTCGAGAGACCCAGTACTTC
TRBD1	TRBV5-6	TRBJ1-3	.	CASSLWTGSSGNTIYF	TGTGCCAGCAGCCTTTGGACAGGAAGCTCTGGAAACACCATATATTTT
.	TRBV7-3	TRBJ2-7	.	CASSLTAVGLYEQYF	TGTGCCAGCAGCCTAACAGCGGTTGGCCTTTACGAGCAGTACTTC
.	TRBV5-4	TRBJ2-7	.	CASSLSTASSYEQYF	TGTGCCAGCAGCTTGTCCACAGCCTCCTCCTACGAGCAGTACTTC
TRBD2	TRBV27	TRBJ2-7	few	CASSSSRLAGVRSYEQYF	TGTGCCAGCAGTTCGAGCCGACTAGCGGGAGTCCGCTCCTACGAGCAGTACTTC
TRBD1	TRBV4-2	TRBJ1-4	once	CASSQDTGVDEKLFF	TGTGCCAGCAGCCAAGATACAGGGGTAGATGAAAAACTGTTTTTT
TRBD2	TRBV5-8	TRBJ2-5	.	CASSLATSGTETQYF	TGTGCCAGCAGCTTGGCCACTAGCGGGACGGAGACCCAGTACTTC
TRBD2	TRBV12-5	TRBJ2-4	.	CASGPRPGLAGVSDIQYF	TGTGCTAGTGGTCCCCGCCCGGGACTAGCGGGAGTATCGGACATTCAGTACTTC
.	TRBV11-2	TRBJ1-5	few	CASSLGGAQHF	TGTGCCAGCAGCTTAGGAGGAGCACAGCATTTT
TRBD2	TRBV19	TRBJ2-7	.	CASSIGTSGPYEQYF	TGTGCCAGTAGTATAGGGACTAGCGGACCCTACGAGCAGTACTTC
.	TRBV29-1	TRBJ2-1	.	CSVEGWAGLSYNEQFF	TGCAGCGTTGAGGGTTGGGCGGGCCTATCCTACAATGAGCAGTTCTTC
.	TRBV7-9	TRBJ1-2	.	CASSLAEYSGGYTF	TGTGCCAGCAGCTTAGCAGAGTATTCAGGGGGCTACACCTTC
TRBD2	TRBV6-2/TRBV6-3	TRBJ2-1	.	CASSPSLGTSGPNEQFF	TGTGCCAGCAGCCCGAGCCTCGGGACTAGCGGCCCCAATGAGCAGTTCTTC
.	TRBV4-3	TRBJ2-3	.	CASSQDKGTDTQYF	TGCGCCAGCAGCCAAGATAAGGGGACAGATACGCAGTATTTT
TRBD2	TRBV7-2	TRBJ2-2	once	CASSLAGTRSTGELFF	TGTGCCAGCAGCTTAGCCGGGACTAGGTCCACCGGGGAGCTGTTTTTT
TRBD1	TRBV7-9	TRBJ1-4	.	CASSLGAGGPTNEKLFF	TGTGCCAGCAGCTTAGGGGCAGGGGGCCCAACTAATGAAAAACTGTTTTTT
.	TRBV19	TRBJ2-7	.	CASSTGATSYEQYF	TGTGCCAGTAGTACAGGGGCGACCTCCTACGAGCAGTACTTC
.	TRBV15	TRBJ1-4	.	CATSRGPPSNEKLFF	TGTGCCACCAGCCGCGGGCCTCCCTCTAATGAAAAACTGTTTTTT
.	TRBV3-1/TRBV3-2	TRBJ1-2	.	CASSLGQNGYTF	TGTGCCAGCAGCCTAGGACAGAATGGCTACACCTTC
TRBD1	TRBV29-1	TRBJ2-2	once	CSVGRTGAGELFF	TGCAGCGTTGGCAGGACAGGGGCCGGGGAGCTGTTTTTT
.	TRBV5-8	TRBJ1-2	.	CASSLPGNYGYTF	TGTGCCAGCAGCTTGCCCGGGAACTATGGCTACACCTTC
TRBD1	TRBV28	TRBJ1-1	.	CASSTSGQGGTEAFF	TGTGCCAGCAGTACTTCCGGACAGGGCGGCACTGAAGCTTTCTTT
.	TRBV2	TRBJ1-5	.	CASSVGPPRVQPQHF	TGTGCCAGCAGTGTGGGGCCTCCTCGTGTGCAGCCCCAGCATTTT
.	TRBV27	TRBJ1-2	.	CASSLSGYGYTF	TGTGCCAGCAGTTTGTCCGGGTATGGCTACACCTTC
TRBD1	TRBV19	TRBJ1-4	.	CASSTTSHSTGRREKLFF	TGTGCCAGTAGTACAACCTCCCACTCGACAGGGAGACGGGAAAAACTGTTTTTT
.	TRBV25-1	TRBJ1-2	.	CASSMDTYGYTF	TGTGCCAGCAGTATGGACACCTATGGCTACACCTTC
TRBD1	TRBV7-2	TRBJ1-6	many	CASSLGTGQNSPLHF	TGTGCCAGCAGCTTAGGGACAGGACAGAATTCACCCCTCCACTTT
TRBD1	TRBV19	TRBJ1-5	once	CASSGTGDSNQPQHF	TGTGCCAGTAGTGGGACAGGGGATAGCAATCAGCCCCAGCATTTT
TRBD1	TRBV11-2	TRBJ1-2	.	CASSSTGFYGYTF	TGTGCCAGCAGCTCGACAGGGTTCTATGGCTACACCTTC
TRBD1	TRBV14	TRBJ2-3	.	CASSRADRGDTQYF	TGTGCCAGCAGCCGAGCGGACAGGGGAGATACGCAGTATTTT
TRBD2	TRBV6-2/TRBV6-3	TRBJ2-7	once	CASSYSVGHQGLAVYEQYF	TGTGCCAGCAGTTACTCGGTGGGACACCAGGGACTAGCGGTCTACGAGCAGTACTTC